The 16 T cell receptor beta chains reported below all come from one sample, sequenced in a study of T cell responses to AZD1222 COVID-19 vaccine. Data came from immunoSEQ multiplex PCR; TCRdb stores just in-frame clones and leaves some out. The sample records 160,000 or so clones, 90% to 95% being singletons. Material: peripheral blood, obtained 28 days after the second AZD1222 dose. The receptors here all came from an adult who received the AZD1222 COVID-19 vaccine.

The chain recombines TRBV11-3 with TRBJ1-3; D gene unclear. Germline loops: CDR1 SGHNT, CDR2 YENEEA. Trimming shortened V by 3 bases and J by 4 bases, and 7 bases separated the two germline ends. The CDR3 sequence is 13 residues long. The DNA of the CDR3 is TGTGCCAGCAGCTTGTCCTCCGGAAACACCATATATTTT. It yields the protein CASSLSSGNTIYF.

This chain uses TRBV18 with TRBJ2-5, with 7 positions matching TRBD1. Germline loops: CDR1 KGHSH, CDR2 LQKENI. The trim removed 3 bases at V and 1 base at J, leaving 8 bases unmatched. CDR3 length: 16 residues. The CDR3 loop reads CASSPLSGTAQETQYF. In DNA form, the CDR3 reads TGTGCCAGCTCACCTCTTTCCGGGACAGCCCAAGAGACCCAGTACTTC. The full variable domain, with the rest looked up from reference TRBV18 and TRBJ2-5, is NAGVMQNPRHLVRRRGQEARLRCSPMKGHSHVYWYRQLPEEGLKFMVYLQKENIIDESGMPKERFSAEFPKEGPSILRIQQVVRGDSAAYFCASSPLSGTAQETQYFGPGTRLLVL.

This chain connects TRBV10-2 to TRBJ2-3; 9 bases line up with TRBD2. Germline V gene data show CDR1 as WSHSY and CDR2 as SAAADI. The CDR3 has 15 residues. V gave up 2 bases and J gave up 4 bases; unmatched junction bases: 4. CDR3 loop: CASSEAGGRADTQYF. The CDR3 DNA is TGCGCCAGCAGTGAGGCGGGAGGGCGGGCAGATACGCAGTATTTT.

The chain is built from TRBV28 and TRBJ2-5, with TRBD1 matching 8 bases. The ends lost 7 bases at V and 2 bases at J; junction bases unmatched: 6. The CDR3 sequence is 14 residues long. Germline loops: CDR1 MDHEN, CDR2 SYDVKM. The CDR3 nucleotides are TGTGCCAGCAACAGGGGGGACCGTCAAGAGACCCAGTACTTC. Translated: CASNRGDRQETQYF.

V gene TRBV30 combines with J gene TRBJ1-1, with TRBD1 matching 10 bases. Germline CDR1 is GTSNPN and CDR2 is SVGIG (reference sequence). The CDR3 contains 15 residues. V was pared by 4 bases and J by 3 bases, with 8 bases of the junction left unmatched. The CDR3, as DNA: TGTGCCTGGATTGTAAGAGGACAGGGGGACACTGAAGCTTTCTTT. Residues: CAWIVRGQGDTEAFF.

V gene TRBV19 combines with J gene TRBJ1-1; D perhaps matches TRBD1 (5 bases). CDR3 length: 15 amino acids. The V gene's germline CDR1 is LNHDA and CDR2 SQIVND (reference sequence). Trimming cost V 1 base and J 5 bases, with 14 bases left between them. The CDR3, as DNA: TGTGCCAGTAGTATAGGTCGAGGGGATAAAACTGAAGCTTTCTTT. This sequence encodes CASSIGRGDKTEAFF.

The rearrangement links TRBV2 to TRBJ1-5; a weak D match, TRBD1 (6 bases). CDR1 is SNHLY and CDR2 is FYNNEI in the germline V gene. The CDR3 has 17 residues. The V and J ends lost 6 bases and 2 bases respectively, with 20 bases between them. CDR3 in DNA: TGTGCCAGCAGCCGGGCCCAGGGGCTGGGGGGCAATCAGCCCCAGCATTTT. Protein: CASSRAQGLGGNQPQHF. The full variable domain, its missing parts supplied by reference TRBV2 and TRBJ1-5, is EPEVTQTPSHQVTQMGQEVILRCVPISNHLYFYWYRQILGQKVEFLVSFYNNEISEKSEIFDDQFSVERPDGSNFTLKIRSTKLEDSAMYFCASSRAQGLGGNQPQHFGDGTRLSIL.

V usage is TRBV7-9 and J usage is TRBJ1-1; TRBD1 agrees at 10 bases. CDR3 size: 14 residues. Germline CDR1 reads SEHNR; CDR2 reads FQNEAQ (reference sequence). Unmatched junction bases numbered 6, after V lost 5 bases and J lost 6 bases. This chain's CDR3 is CASSPWDRGAEAFF. DNA for the CDR3: TGTGCCAGCAGCCCCTGGGACAGGGGCGCTGAAGCTTTCTTT. Based on the CDR3 plus reference TRBV7-9 and TRBJ1-1, the full variable domain is DTGVSQNPRHKITKRGQNVTFRCDPISEHNRLYWYRQTLGQGPEFLTYFQNEAQLEKSRLLSDRFSAERPKGSFSTLEIQRTEQGDSAMYLCASSPWDRGAEAFFGQGTRLTVV.

The chain couples TRBV7-9 to TRBJ2-5, with a tentative D call TRBD2 (5 bases). Germline V gene data show CDR1 as SEHNR and CDR2 as FQNEAQ (reference sequence). The V gene lost 1 base and the J gene lost 1 base, with 10 bases spanning the gap. The CDR3 has 15 residues. CDR3 region: CASSLVGEIQETQYF. In DNA, the CDR3 is TGTGCCAGCAGCTTAGTTGGGGAGATCCAAGAGACCCAGTACTTC.

A note on this clone: The junction shows a germline mismatch at one end, possibly a read error. The chain recombines TRBV27 with TRBJ2-2, with unresolved D. Germline V CDR1 and CDR2: MNHEY, SMNVEV (reference sequence). This CDR3 comprises 13 residues. The CDR3 DNA reads as TGTGCCAGCAGTTTATTGAACCCCGGGGAGCTGTTTTTT. It yields the protein CASSLLNPGELFF.

J is TRBJ1-2 and V is TRBV10-3, with D unclear. V lost 0 bases, J lost 6 bases, and 5 bases lay in between. The CDR3 is 12 residues long. Germline V CDR1 and CDR2: ENHRY, SYGVKD. Here the CDR3 reads CAISESGNGYTF. CDR3 in DNA: TGTGCCATCAGTGAGTCAGGGAATGGCTACACCTTC.

The chain uses TRBV18 and TRBJ2-7; 9 bases match TRBD1. Trimming at V came to 5 bases and at J to 4 bases, leaving 6 bases not matched to a gene. CDR1 and CDR2 (germline): KGHSH, LQKENI. The CDR3 totals 14 residues. The CDR3 DNA reads TGTGCCAGCTCAGCCGGGACAGGGACGTACGAGCAGTACTTC. It is translated as CASSAGTGTYEQYF.

The V call is TRBV30, the J call TRBJ1-6, with 12 bases that match TRBD1. CDR3 length: 19 residues. Germline loops: CDR1 GTSNPN, CDR2 SVGIG (reference sequence). With 0 bases clipped from V and 0 bases from J, the junction kept 6 bases outside the gene matches. CDR3 in DNA: TGTGCCTGGAGTGTACGGGGACAGGGGGCGAGCTCCTATAATTCACCCCTCCACTTT. It codes for CAWSVRGQGASSYNSPLHF.

The chain recombines TRBV29-1 with TRBJ1-2; D gene ambiguous. V was shortened by 4 bases and J by 4 bases, with 7 bases between the two germline ends. CDR1 and CDR2 from the germline V gene are SQVTM and ANQGSEA. CDR3 size: 11 residues. The CDR3 loop is CSVATTYGYTF. CDR3 coding DNA: TGCAGCGTTGCTACAACCTATGGCTACACCTTC.

The V gene is TRBV3-1 (or the pseudogene TRBV3-2), the J gene TRBJ2-2; 7 nucleotides agree with TRBD2. CDR1 is LGHDT, CDR2 YNNKEL, per germline (reference sequence). This CDR3 has 16 amino acids. The ends lost 0 bases at V and 8 bases at J; junction bases unmatched: 9. CDR3 nucleotides: TGTGCCAGCAGCCAAGAGATTAATAGCGGGTTTGGGGAGCTGTTTTTT. Translated, it gives CASSQEINSGFGELFF.

The rearrangement uses TRBV27 and TRBJ2-3, with D possibly being TRBD1 (6 bases). The CDR3 has 17 residues. Trimming removed 5 bases from V and 2 bases from J, with 20 bases in between. CDR1 MNHEY and CDR2 SMNVEV come from the germline V gene (reference sequence). Here the CDR3 DNA reads TGTGCCAGCAGTCCCCGAGCGACAGGACTCCTCACAGATACGCAGTATTTT. Translation gives CASSPRATGLLTDTQYF.